The 17 T cell receptor beta chains listed next were all sequenced from one sample in a study of blood T cell repertoires in COVID-19. Generated by immunoSEQ multiplex PCR, the TCRdb table keeps only in-frame clones and is missing some. The table includes over 90,000 clones, more than 85% detected once. The sequenced sample consisted of peripheral blood. Receptors originate from a human donor in a cohort sampled during active COVID-19.

This chain links TRBV6-5 with TRBJ2-1; D unclear. V dropped 11 bases and J dropped 0 bases, with 11 bases sitting between them. The CDR3 runs 13 residues. Germline-derived CDR1 and CDR2 are MNHEY and SVGAGI. CDR3 DNA sequence: TGTGCCTGCTCGCTTAGCTCCTACAATGAGCAGTTCTTC. Amino acid sequence: CACSLSSYNEQFF.

The chain has TRBV12-3 or TRBV12-4 and TRBJ1-1; 8 bases agree with TRBD1. The V segment lost 6 bases and the J segment 6 bases; nucleotides outside the gene matches: 6. The CDR3 covers 13 residues. In DNA, the CDR3 is TGTGCCAGCAGCCCTGGGACAGGCCCTGAAGCTTTCTTT. This gives the protein CASSPGTGPEAFF.

This chain connects TRBV27 to TRBJ2-3; D might be TRBD2 (7 bases). CDR3 length: 18 residues. Germline assignment: CDR1 MNHEY and CDR2 SMNVEV (reference sequence). V lost 1 base, J lost 0 bases, and 17 bases lay in between. The CDR3 DNA is TGTGCCAGCAGTTTATTCCGAGGGAGGGGGGATAGCACAGATACGCAGTATTTT. The encoded protein is CASSLFRGRGDSTDTQYF.

The chain carries TRBV7-3 and TRBJ1-1, with 8 bases identical to TRBD1. In germline, CDR1 is SGHTA, CDR2 FQGTGA. This CDR3 region has 13 residues. V gave up 5 bases and J gave up 2 bases; unmatched junction bases: 1. CDR3 DNA: TGTGCCAGCAGCGGACAGGGAAACACTGAAGCTTTCTTT. Translated: CASSGQGNTEAFF.

This chain joins TRBV5-1 and TRBJ1-1, with D possibly TRBD1 on 6 matching bases. V was trimmed by 6 bases and J by 0 bases, leaving 12 bases between them. CDR3 length: 14 amino acids. Germline CDR1 is SGHRS and CDR2 is YFSETQ. The CDR3 spells CASTPGVLNTEAFF. Here the CDR3 DNA reads TGCGCCAGCACCCCAGGGGTCCTGAACACTGAAGCTTTCTTT.

The chain links TRBV7-2 to TRBJ2-7, with D unclear. The CDR3 runs 16 residues. V was trimmed by 5 bases and J by 3 bases, leaving 20 bases between them. Germline assignment: CDR1 SGHTA and CDR2 FQGNSA. The CDR3 region has the DNA TGTGCCAGCAGCCGTCACGCGGCGGCTCCTTTCTACGAGCAGTACTTC. Translated, it gives CASSRHAAAPFYEQYF.

J is TRBJ2-2 and V is TRBV19; 9 bases match TRBD2. Trimming at V came to 6 bases and at J to 2 bases, leaving 10 bases not matched to a gene. Germline V gene sequence: CDR1 LNHDA, CDR2 SQIVND (reference sequence). There are 17 residues in the CDR3. In DNA, the CDR3 is TGTGCCAGTAGGCCAGGGACTAGCCGGGCAAACACCGGGGAGCTGTTTTTT. Translating it yields CASRPGTSRANTGELFF.

The V and J genes are TRBV14 and TRBJ2-1, with D perhaps matching TRBD2 (6 bases). Trimming removed 3 bases at V and 3 bases at J, with 9 bases between. Germline V gene lookup returns CDR1 SGHDN and CDR2 FVKESK. CDR3 length equals 14 residues. The CDR3 bases are TGTGCCAGCAGCCAGGAGGGACGCTACAATGAGCAGTTCTTC. Encoded protein: CASSQEGRYNEQFF.

This clone was seen a single time. This chain links TRBV18 with TRBJ2-5, with TRBD1 matching 8 bases. The CDR3 is 13 residues long. Germline V CDR1 and CDR2: KGHSH, LQKENI. Trimming cost V 8 bases and J 0 bases; bases outside gene matches: 2. CDR3 nucleotide sequence: TGTGCCAGCCGGACAGGGAACCAAGAGACCCAGTACTTC. This translates into CASRTGNQETQYF.

CDR3 loop: CASSTYTSGDLNEQFF. The DNA of the CDR3 is TGCGCCAGCAGCACATATACTAGCGGGGACCTCAATGAGCAGTTCTTC. J is TRBJ2-1 and V is TRBV4-1, with TRBD2 matching 10 bases. The CDR3 is made up of 16 amino acids. Germline V gives CDR1 MGHRA, CDR2 YSYEKL. V shed 5 bases, J shed 6 bases, and the junction held 10 bases outside the gene matches.

This clone was seen a single time. The chain joins TRBV10-2 to TRBJ2-2; possible D gene TRBD1, 8 bases. The CDR3 loop spans 15 amino acids. The germline CDR1 and CDR2 sequences are WSHSY and SAAADI. V lost 5 bases, J lost 6 bases, and 16 bases lay in between. Here the CDR3 DNA reads TGCGCCAGCAGTAATGACAGGGGAGGGGCCGGGGAGCTGTTTTTT. Translated, it gives CASSNDRGGAGELFF.

The rearrangement joins TRBV11-2 to TRBJ2-6; D may be TRBD2 (7 bases). The V gene lost 1 base and the J gene lost 3 bases, with 13 bases spanning the gap. CDR1 and CDR2 from the germline V gene are SGHAT and FQNNGV. The CDR3 consists of 17 residues. The DNA of the CDR3 is TGTGCCAGCAGCTTAGTAGGGGGGGCACTTGGGGCCAACGTCCTGACTTTC. It is translated as CASSLVGGALGANVLTF.

This chain joins TRBV5-1 and TRBJ1-1, with 8 bases aligning to TRBD1. V lost 0 bases and J lost 5; bases outside the gene matches: 9. The CDR3 extends over 16 amino acids. Germline V gives CDR1 SGHRS, CDR2 YFSETQ. CDR3 nucleotide sequence: TGCGCCAGCAGCTTGGAACAGGGGGGCATTAAAACTGAAGCTTTCTTT. Amino acid sequence: CASSLEQGGIKTEAFF.

The V and J genes are TRBV7-3 and TRBJ2-1; D might be TRBD2 (7 bases). Trimming shortened V by 3 bases and J by 5 bases, and 11 bases separated the two germline ends. Germline V gives CDR1 SGHTA, CDR2 FQGTGA. This CDR3 has 14 amino acids. The CDR3 sequence: CASSFGGADNEQFF. As DNA, the CDR3 is TGTGCCAGCAGCTTTGGGGGGGCTGACAATGAGCAGTTCTTC.

The chain employs TRBV11-2 and TRBJ2-1; weak D call: TRBD1 (5 bases). V dropped 0 bases and J dropped 3 bases, with 9 bases sitting between them. Germline lookup yields CDR1 SGHAT and CDR2 FQNNGV. The CDR3 covers 15 residues. CDR3 loop: CASSLEIGDYNEQFF. For the CDR3, the DNA is TGTGCCAGCAGCTTAGAAATAGGGGACTACAATGAGCAGTTCTTC.

The chain combines TRBV21-1 with TRBJ2-7; the table's D call TRBD2 went unverified against the DNA. TRBV21-1 is described as a pseudogene. This CDR3 has 16 amino acids. This CDR3 is CASSKKTLAGGYEQYF. In nucleotides, the CDR3 is TGTGCCAGCAGCAAAAAGACCCTGGCGGGGGGATACGAGCAGTACTTC.

The V and J genes are TRBV30 and TRBJ2-4, with a possible D match to TRBD1 (5 bases). V lost 7 bases, J lost 5 bases, and 15 bases lay in between. The CDR3 is 13 amino acids. The V gene's germline CDR1 is GTSNPN and CDR2 SVGIG (reference sequence). The CDR3 sequence is CASQGEAQNIQYF. CDR3 coding DNA: TGTGCCTCTCAGGGTGAGGCCCAAAACATTCAGTACTTC.